This TCR beta chain is from a study of T cells in Graves' hyperthyroidism and ophthalmopathy. Whole-study results and caveats: Classification by a 13 V-J model distinguished ophthalmopathy from stable hyperthyroidism.

This clonotype was observed many times. The antigen is unknown. The V end was cut by 6 bases, the J end by 5 bases, with 16 bases between. This CDR3 spans 14 amino acids. Inclusion characteristics of ophthalmopathy patients comprised a Clinical Activity Score of at least 3, a NOSPECS grade of at least 4, and duration under 3 months. TCR beta CDR3 region amplification was performed from RNA transcripts. HTBI primers drove first-round RT-PCR of the TCR CDR3. One entry per CDR3 protein results from TCRdb running MiXCR on the multiplex PCR reads. The sample holds around 530,000 distinct CDR3 sequences, roughly a sixth seen once.

Material: blood. The receptor comes from a woman aged 18-35 years with Graves' ophthalmopathy. The genes are TRBV12-3 or TRBV12-4 and TRBJ2-5; the D gene could be TRBD1 or TRBD2 (6 bases each). CDR3 amino acids: CASSPLGAGETQYF. CDR3 in DNA: TGTGCCAGCAGCCCCCTGGGGGCGGGGGAGACCCAGTACTTC.